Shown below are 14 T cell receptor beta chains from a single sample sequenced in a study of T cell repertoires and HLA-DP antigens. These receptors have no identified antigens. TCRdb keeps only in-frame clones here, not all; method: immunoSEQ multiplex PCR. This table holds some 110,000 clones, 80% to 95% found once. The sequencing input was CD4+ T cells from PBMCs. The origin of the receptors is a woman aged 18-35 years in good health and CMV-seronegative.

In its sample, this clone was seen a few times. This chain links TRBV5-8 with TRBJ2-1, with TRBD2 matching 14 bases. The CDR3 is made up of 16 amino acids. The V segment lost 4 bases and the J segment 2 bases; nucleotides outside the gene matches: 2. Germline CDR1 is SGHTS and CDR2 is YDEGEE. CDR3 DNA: TGTGCCAGCAGCCAGGGACTAGCGGGGGCCTACAATGAGCAGTTCTTC. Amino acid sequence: CASSQGLAGAYNEQFF.

CDR3 in amino acids: CASSLATGLTQETQYF. In DNA, the CDR3 is TGTGCCAGCAGCTTAGCGACGGGACTGACGCAAGAGACCCAGTACTTC. The chain recombines TRBV7-9 with TRBJ2-5; a weak D match, TRBD2 (6 bases). Germline-derived CDR1 and CDR2 are SEHNR and FQNEAQ (reference sequence). The ends were cut back, 0 bases at V and 2 bases at J, with 13 bases in the middle. The CDR3 consists of 16 residues.

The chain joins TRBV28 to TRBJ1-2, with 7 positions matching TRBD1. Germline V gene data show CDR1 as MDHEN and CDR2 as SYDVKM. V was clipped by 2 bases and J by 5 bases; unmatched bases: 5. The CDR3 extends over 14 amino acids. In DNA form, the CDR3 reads TGTGCCAGCAGTTTACCGGGACAGATATATGGCTACACCTTC. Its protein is CASSLPGQIYGYTF.

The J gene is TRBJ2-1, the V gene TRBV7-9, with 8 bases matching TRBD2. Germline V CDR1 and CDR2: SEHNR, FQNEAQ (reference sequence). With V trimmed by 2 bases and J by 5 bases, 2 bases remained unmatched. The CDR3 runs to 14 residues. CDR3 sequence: CASSLSGGDNEQFF. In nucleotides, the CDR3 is TGTGCCAGCAGCTTATCGGGAGGGGACAATGAGCAGTTCTTC.

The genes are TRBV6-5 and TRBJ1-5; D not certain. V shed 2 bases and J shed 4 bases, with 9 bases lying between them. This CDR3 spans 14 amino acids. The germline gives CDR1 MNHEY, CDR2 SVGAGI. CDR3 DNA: TGTGCCAGCAGTTACGGTACAGCTAATCAGCCCCAGCATTTT. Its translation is CASSYGTANQPQHF.

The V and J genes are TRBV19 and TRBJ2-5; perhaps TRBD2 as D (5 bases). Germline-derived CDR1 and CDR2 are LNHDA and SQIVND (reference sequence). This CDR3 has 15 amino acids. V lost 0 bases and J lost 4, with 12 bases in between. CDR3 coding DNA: TGTGCCAGTAGTATAGACTCTAGCCCAGGAGAGACCCAGTACTTC. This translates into CASSIDSSPGETQYF.

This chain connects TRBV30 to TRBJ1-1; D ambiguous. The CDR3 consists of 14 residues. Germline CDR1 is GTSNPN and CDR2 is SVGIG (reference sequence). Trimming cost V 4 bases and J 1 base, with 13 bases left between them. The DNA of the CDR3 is TGTGCCTGGACGGTAAAACCGACGAACACTGAAGCTTTCTTT. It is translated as CAWTVKPTNTEAFF.

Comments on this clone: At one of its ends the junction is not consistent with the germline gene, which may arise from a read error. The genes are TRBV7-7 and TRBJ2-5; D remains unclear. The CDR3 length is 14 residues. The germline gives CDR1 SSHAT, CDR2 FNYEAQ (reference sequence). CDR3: CASSSSGLQETQYF. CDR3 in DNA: TGTGCTAGCAGCTCGTCTGGCCTCCAAGAGACCCAGTACTTC.

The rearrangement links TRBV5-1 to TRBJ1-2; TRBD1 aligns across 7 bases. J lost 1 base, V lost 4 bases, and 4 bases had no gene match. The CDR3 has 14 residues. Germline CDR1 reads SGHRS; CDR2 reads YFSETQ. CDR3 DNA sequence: TGCGCCAGCAGCGGTTCAGGGGGTAACTATGGCTACACCTTC. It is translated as CASSGSGGNYGYTF. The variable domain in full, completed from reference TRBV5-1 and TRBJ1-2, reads KAGVTQTPRYLIKTRGQQVTLSCSPISGHRSVSWYQQTPGQGLQFLFEYFSETQRNKGNFPGRFSGRQFSNSRSEMNVSTLELGDSALYLCASSGSGGNYGYTFGSGTRLTVV.

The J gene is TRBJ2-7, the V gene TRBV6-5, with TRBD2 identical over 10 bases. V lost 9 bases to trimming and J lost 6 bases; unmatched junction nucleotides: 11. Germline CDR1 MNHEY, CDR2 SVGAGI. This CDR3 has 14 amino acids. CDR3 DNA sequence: TGTGCCAGTACCTTCGGGCTAGCGGGAGCCGAGCAGTACTTC. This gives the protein CASTFGLAGAEQYF.

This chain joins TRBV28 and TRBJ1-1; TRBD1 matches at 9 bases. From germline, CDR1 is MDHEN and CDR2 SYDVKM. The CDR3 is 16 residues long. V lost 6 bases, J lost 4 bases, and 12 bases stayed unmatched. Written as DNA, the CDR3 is TGTGCCAGCAGATATCTACCGGGACAGGGATTCACTGAAGCTTTCTTT. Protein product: CASRYLPGQGFTEAFF.

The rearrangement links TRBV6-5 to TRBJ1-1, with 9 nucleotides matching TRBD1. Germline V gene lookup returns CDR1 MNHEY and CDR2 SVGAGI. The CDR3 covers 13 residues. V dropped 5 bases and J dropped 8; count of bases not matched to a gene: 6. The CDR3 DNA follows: TGTGCCAGCAGTAGCCGGGACAGGGCCGAAGCTTTCTTT. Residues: CASSSRDRAEAFF.

The CDR3 sequence: CASSQGGRASWETQYF. CDR3 nucleotides: TGCGCCAGCAGCCAAGGGGGTAGAGCTTCATGGGAGACCCAGTACTTC. The chain employs TRBV4-1 and TRBJ2-5; D not resolved. The length of the CDR3 is 16 residues. V lost 1 base and J lost 5, with 17 bases in between. Germline CDR1 and CDR2: MGHRA and YSYEKL.

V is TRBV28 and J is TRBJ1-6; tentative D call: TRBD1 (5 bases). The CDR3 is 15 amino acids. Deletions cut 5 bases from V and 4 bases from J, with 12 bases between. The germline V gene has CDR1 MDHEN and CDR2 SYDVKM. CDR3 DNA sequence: TGTGCCAGCAGTCCAGGGAGAGAGTATAATTCACCCCTCCACTTT. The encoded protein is CASSPGREYNSPLHF.